One sample yielded the 3 T cell receptor beta chains listed below, sequenced in a study of T cells in Graves' hyperthyroidism and ophthalmopathy. Amplified regions were TCR beta CDR3 sequences from RNA transcripts. The primer set for the first-round RT-PCR of the TCR CDR3 was HTBI. One entry per CDR3 protein results from TCRdb running MiXCR on the multiplex PCR reads. The sample lists around 480,000 distinct CDR3 sequences, under 15% occurring once. The sample was blood. These receptor sequences come from a woman in her late teens or twenties with Graves' hyperthyroidism.

This clonotype was detected many times. The chain employs TRBV13 and TRBJ2-3; 12 bases match TRBD2. CDR1 is PRHDT and CDR2 is FYEKMQ in the germline V gene (reference sequence). The V and J ends lost 0 bases and 4 bases, in that order; junction bases with no gene match: 5. CDR3 length equals 17 residues. This CDR3 reads CASSLGTSGRAADTQYF. The CDR3 coding sequence is TGTGCCAGCAGCTTAGGGACTAGCGGGAGAGCAGCAGATACGCAGTATTTT. Combining the CDR3 with reference TRBV13 and TRBJ2-3 gives the whole variable domain AAGVIQSPRHLIKEKRETATLKCYPIPRHDTVYWYQQGPGQDPQFLISFYEKMQSDKGSIPDRFSAQQFSDYHSELNMSSLELGDSALYFCASSLGTSGRAADTQYFGPGTRLTVL.

The sample holds a few counts of this clonotype. The chain links TRBV5-6 to TRBJ2-3, with 12 positions matching TRBD2. The ends lost 3 bases at V and 6 bases at J; junction bases unmatched: 17. This CDR3 contains 19 residues. CDR1 is SGHDT, CDR2 YYEEEE, per germline. In nucleotides, the CDR3 is TGTGCCAGCAGCTCGGCCGGGACTAGCGGGCCCCCGGCCCTGGATACGCAGTATTTT. It encodes CASSSAGTSGPPALDTQYF.

This clonotype was counted many times. This chain uses TRBV7-3 with TRBJ2-3; D might be TRBD1 (5 bases). V was cut by 2 bases and J by 0 bases, with 21 bases left in between. The CDR3 covers 19 residues. Germline lookup yields CDR1 SGHTA and CDR2 FQGTGA. CDR3 in DNA: TGTGCCAGCAGCTTATCGACCTTGACAGCAGGATCTAGCACAGATACGCAGTATTTT. Translating it yields CASSLSTLTAGSSTDTQYF.